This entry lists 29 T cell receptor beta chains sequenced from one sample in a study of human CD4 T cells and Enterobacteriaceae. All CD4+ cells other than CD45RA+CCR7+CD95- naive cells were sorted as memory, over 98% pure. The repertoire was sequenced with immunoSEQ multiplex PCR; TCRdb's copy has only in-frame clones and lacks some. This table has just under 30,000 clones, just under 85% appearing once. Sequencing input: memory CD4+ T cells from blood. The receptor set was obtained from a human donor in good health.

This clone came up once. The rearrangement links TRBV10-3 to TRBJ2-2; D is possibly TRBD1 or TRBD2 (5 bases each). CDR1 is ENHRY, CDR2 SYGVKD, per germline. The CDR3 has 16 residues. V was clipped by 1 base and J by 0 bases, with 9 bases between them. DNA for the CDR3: TGTGCCATCAGTGAGTTTGGGGGTGCGAACACCGGGGAGCTGTTTTTT. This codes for CAISEFGGANTGELFF.

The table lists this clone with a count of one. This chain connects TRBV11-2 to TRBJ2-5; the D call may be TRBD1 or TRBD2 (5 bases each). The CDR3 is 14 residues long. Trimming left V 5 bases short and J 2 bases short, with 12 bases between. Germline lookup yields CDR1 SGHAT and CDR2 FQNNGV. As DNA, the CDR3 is TGTGCCAGCAGCGTCGGAGGACAACAAGAGACCCAGTACTTC. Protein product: CASSVGGQQETQYF.

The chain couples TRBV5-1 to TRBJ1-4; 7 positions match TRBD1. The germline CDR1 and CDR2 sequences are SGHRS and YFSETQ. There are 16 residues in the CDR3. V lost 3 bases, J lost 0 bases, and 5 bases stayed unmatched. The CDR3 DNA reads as TGCGCCAGCAGCTCCACCGGGACAGCAACTAATGAAAAACTGTTTTTT. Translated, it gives CASSSTGTATNEKLFF.

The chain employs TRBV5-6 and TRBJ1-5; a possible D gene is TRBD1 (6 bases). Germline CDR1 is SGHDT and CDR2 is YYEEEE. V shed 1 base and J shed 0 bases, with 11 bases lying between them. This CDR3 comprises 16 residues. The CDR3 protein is CASSLRTGASNQPQHF. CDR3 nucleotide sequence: TGTGCCAGCAGCTTGCGTACGGGGGCTAGCAATCAGCCCCAGCATTTT.

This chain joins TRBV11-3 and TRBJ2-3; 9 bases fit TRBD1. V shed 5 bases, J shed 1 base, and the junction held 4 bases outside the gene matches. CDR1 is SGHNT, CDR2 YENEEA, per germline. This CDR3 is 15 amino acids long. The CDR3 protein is CASSTRTGGTDTQYF. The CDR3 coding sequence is TGTGCCAGCAGCACCCGGACAGGGGGCACAGATACGCAGTATTTT.

The CDR3 sequence: CASSLSGGIAYEQYF. The CDR3 nucleotides read TGTGCCAGCAGCCTTAGCGGGGGGATTGCCTACGAGCAGTACTTC. The chain joins TRBV28 to TRBJ2-5, with TRBD2 matching 10 bases. The tail of the sequence fits TRBJ2-7 better, so the J call may be wrong. This CDR3 comprises 15 residues. From germline, CDR1 is MDHEN and CDR2 SYDVKM.

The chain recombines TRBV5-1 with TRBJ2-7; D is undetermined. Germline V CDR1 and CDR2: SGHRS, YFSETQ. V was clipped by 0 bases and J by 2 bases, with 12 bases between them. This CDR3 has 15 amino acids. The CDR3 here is CASSLEGRIPYEQYF. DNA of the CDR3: TGCGCCAGCAGCTTGGAAGGACGGATTCCCTACGAGCAGTACTTC.

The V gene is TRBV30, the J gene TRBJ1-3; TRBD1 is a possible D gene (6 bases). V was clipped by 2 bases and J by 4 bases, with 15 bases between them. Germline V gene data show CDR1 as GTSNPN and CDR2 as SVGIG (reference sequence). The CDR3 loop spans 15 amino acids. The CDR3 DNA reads TGTGCCTGGAGTTTAAGGGGGGTGGCAGGAAACACCATATATTTT. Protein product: CAWSLRGVAGNTIYF.

CDR3 sequence reads: CASSLEGVSVYNEQFF. CDR3 DNA: TGTGCCAGCAGCTTGGAAGGTGTGTCCGTGTACAATGAGCAGTTCTTC. V is TRBV5-4 and J is TRBJ2-1, with D unresolved. The CDR3 spans 16 residues. CDR1 is SGHNT, CDR2 YYREEE, per germline (reference sequence). Trimming took 0 bases from V and 4 from J, leaving 14 bases between them.

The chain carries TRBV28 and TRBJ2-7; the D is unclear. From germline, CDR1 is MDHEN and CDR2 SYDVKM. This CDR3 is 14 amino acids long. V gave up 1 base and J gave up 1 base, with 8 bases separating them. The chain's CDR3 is CASSLSQVSYEQYF. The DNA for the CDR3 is TGTGCCAGCAGTTTATCACAAGTTTCCTACGAGCAGTACTTC.

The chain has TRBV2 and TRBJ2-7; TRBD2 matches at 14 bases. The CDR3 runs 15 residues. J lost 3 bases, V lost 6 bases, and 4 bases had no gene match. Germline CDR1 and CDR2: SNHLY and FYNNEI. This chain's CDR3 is CASRLGTSGSYEQYF. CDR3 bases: TGTGCCAGCAGACTAGGGACTAGCGGGAGCTACGAGCAGTACTTC.

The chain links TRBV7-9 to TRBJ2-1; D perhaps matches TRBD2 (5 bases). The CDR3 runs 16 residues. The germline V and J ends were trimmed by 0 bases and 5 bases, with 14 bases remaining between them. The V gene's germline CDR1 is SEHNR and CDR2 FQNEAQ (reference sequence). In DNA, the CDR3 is TGTGCCAGCAGCTTAGCGCTCGCTAGCTCTAACAATGAGCAGTTCTTC. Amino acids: CASSLALASSNNEQFF. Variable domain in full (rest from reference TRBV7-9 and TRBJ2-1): DTGVSQNPRHKITKRGQNVTFRCDPISEHNRLYWYRQTLGQGPEFLTYFQNEAQLEKSRLLSDRFSAERPKGSFSTLEIQRTEQGDSAMYLCASSLALASSNNEQFFGPGTRLTVL.

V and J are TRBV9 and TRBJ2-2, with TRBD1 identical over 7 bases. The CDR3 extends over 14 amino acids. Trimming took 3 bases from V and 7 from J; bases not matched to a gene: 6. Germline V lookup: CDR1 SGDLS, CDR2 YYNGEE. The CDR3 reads CASSGDRVGGELFF. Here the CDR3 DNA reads TGTGCCAGCAGCGGCGACAGGGTAGGCGGGGAGCTGTTTTTT.

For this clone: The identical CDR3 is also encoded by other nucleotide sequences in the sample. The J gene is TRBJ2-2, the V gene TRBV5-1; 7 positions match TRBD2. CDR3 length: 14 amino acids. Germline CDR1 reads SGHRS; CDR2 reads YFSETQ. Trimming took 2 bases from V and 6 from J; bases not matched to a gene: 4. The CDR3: CASSFRGLSGELFF. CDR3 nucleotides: TGCGCCAGCAGCTTCCGGGGACTATCCGGGGAGCTGTTTTTT.

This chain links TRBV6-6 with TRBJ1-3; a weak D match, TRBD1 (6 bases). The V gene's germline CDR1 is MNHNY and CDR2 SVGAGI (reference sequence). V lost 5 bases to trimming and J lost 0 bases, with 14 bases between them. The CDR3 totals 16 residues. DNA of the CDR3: TGTGCCAGCAGTCCGGGACATCAGACCTCTGGAAACACCATATATTTT. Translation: CASSPGHQTSGNTIYF.

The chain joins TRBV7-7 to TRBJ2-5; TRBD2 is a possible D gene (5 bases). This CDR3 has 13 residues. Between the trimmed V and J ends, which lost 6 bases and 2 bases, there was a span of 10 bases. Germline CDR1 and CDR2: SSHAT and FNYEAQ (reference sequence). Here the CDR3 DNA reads TGTGCCAGCAGTTCGGACTTGCAAGAGACCCAGTACTTC. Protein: CASSSDLQETQYF.

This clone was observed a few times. The chain's CDR3 is CASSVGGRNTEAFF. CDR3 nucleotide sequence: TGTGCCAGCAGCGTTGGGGGGAGGAACACTGAAGCTTTCTTT. V and J are TRBV9 and TRBJ1-1, with D tentatively TRBD1 (5 bases). V lost 2 bases to trimming and J lost 1 base, with 9 bases between them. This CDR3 spans 14 amino acids. Germline V gives CDR1 SGDLS, CDR2 YYNGEE.

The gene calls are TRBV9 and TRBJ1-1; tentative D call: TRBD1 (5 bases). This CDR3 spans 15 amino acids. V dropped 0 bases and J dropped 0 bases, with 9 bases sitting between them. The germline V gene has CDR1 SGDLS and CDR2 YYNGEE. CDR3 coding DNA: TGTGCCAGCAGCGTAGCAGCAGGGATGAACACTGAAGCTTTCTTT. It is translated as CASSVAAGMNTEAFF. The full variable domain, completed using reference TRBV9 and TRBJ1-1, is DSGVTQTPKHLITATGQRVTLRCSPRSGDLSVYWYQQSLDQGLQFLIQYYNGEERAKGNILERFSAQQFPDLHSELNLSSLELGDSALYFCASSVAAGMNTEAFFGQGTRLTVV.

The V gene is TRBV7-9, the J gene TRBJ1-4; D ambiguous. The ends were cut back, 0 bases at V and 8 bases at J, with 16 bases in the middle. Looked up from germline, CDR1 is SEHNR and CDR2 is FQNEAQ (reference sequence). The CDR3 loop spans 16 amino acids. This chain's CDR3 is CASSLASGPRTEKLFF. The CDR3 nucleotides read TGTGCCAGCAGCTTAGCCTCAGGACCCAGAACCGAAAAACTGTTTTTT.

The CDR3 loop is CASSIRTSGAYEQYF. The CDR3 coding sequence is TGTGCCAGTAGTATTAGGACTAGCGGAGCCTACGAGCAGTACTTC. The rearrangement joins TRBV19 to TRBJ2-7, with 10 bases that match TRBD2. This CDR3 has 15 amino acids. Trimming at V came to 3 bases and at J to 2 bases, leaving 4 bases not matched to a gene. Looked up from germline, CDR1 is LNHDA and CDR2 is SQIVND (reference sequence).

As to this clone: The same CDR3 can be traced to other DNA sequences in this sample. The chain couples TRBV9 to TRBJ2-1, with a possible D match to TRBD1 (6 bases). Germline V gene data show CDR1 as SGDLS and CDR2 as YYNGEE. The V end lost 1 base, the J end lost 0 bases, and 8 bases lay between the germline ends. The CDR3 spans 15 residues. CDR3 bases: TGTGCCAGCAGCGTAAGGGACATCTCCTACAATGAGCAGTTCTTC. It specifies CASSVRDISYNEQFF. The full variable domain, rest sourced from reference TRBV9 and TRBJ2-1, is DSGVTQTPKHLITATGQRVTLRCSPRSGDLSVYWYQQSLDQGLQFLIQYYNGEERAKGNILERFSAQQFPDLHSELNLSSLELGDSALYFCASSVRDISYNEQFFGPGTRLTVL.

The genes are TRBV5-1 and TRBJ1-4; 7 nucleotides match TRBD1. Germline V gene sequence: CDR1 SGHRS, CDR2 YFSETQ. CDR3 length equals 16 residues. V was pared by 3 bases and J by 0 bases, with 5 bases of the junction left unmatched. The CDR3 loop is CASSSPRGATNEKLFF. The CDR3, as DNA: TGCGCCAGCAGCTCCCCCAGGGGGGCAACTAATGAAAAACTGTTTTTT.

CDR3 DNA sequence: TGTGCCAGCATCCCACATATTTCGGCCAACGTCCTGACTTTC. As protein: CASIPHISANVLTF. This chain links TRBV11-2 with TRBJ2-6; D ambiguous. Between the trimmed V and J ends, which lost 7 bases and 6 bases, there was a span of 13 bases. The CDR3 totals 14 residues. Germline values: CDR1 SGHAT, CDR2 FQNNGV.

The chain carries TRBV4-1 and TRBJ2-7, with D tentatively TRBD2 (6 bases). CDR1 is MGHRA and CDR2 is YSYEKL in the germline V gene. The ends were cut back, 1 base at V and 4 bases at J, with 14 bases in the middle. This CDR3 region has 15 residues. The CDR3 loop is CASSQAVSGRYEQYF. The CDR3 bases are TGCGCCAGCAGCCAAGCAGTTTCAGGGAGGTACGAGCAGTACTTC.

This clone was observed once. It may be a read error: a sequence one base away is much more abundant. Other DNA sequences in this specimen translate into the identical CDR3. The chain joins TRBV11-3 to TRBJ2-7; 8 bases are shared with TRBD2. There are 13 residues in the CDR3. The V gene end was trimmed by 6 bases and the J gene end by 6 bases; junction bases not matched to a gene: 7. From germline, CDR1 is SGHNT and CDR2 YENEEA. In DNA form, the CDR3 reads TGTGCCAGCAGTCTCGGGGGGGCCGGCGAGCAGTACTTC. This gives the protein CASSLGGAGEQYF. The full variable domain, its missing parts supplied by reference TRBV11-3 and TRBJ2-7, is EAGVVQSPRYKIIEKKQPVAFWCNPISGHNTLYWYLQNLGQGPELLIRYENEEAVDDSQLPKDRFSAERLKGVDSTLKIQPAELGDSAVYLCASSLGGAGEQYFGPGTRLTVT.

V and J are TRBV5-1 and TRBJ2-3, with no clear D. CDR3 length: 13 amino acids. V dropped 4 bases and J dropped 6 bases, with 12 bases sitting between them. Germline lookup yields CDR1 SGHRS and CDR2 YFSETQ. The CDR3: CASSMRLGDTQYF. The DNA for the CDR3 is TGCGCCAGCAGCATGAGATTGGGGGATACGCAGTATTTT.

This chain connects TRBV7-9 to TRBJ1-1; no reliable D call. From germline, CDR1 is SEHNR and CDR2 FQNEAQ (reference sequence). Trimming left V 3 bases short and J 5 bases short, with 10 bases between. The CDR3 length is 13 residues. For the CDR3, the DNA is TGTGCCAGCAGCTTCCGAGCAGGAACTGAAGCTTTCTTT. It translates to CASSFRAGTEAFF.

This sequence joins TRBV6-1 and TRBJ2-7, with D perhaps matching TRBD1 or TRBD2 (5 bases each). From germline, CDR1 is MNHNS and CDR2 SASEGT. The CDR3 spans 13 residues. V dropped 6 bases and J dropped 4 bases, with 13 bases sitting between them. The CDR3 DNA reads TGTGCCAGCAGGAGGGAAGGGGCGTACGAGCAGTACTTC. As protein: CASRREGAYEQYF.

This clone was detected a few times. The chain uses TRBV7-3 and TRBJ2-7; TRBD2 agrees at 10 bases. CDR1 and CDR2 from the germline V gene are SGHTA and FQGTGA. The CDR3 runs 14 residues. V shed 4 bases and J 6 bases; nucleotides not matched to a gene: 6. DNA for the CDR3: TGTGCCAGCAGCTCAGCGGGAGGGCCGATCGAGCAGTACTTC. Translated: CASSSAGGPIEQYF.